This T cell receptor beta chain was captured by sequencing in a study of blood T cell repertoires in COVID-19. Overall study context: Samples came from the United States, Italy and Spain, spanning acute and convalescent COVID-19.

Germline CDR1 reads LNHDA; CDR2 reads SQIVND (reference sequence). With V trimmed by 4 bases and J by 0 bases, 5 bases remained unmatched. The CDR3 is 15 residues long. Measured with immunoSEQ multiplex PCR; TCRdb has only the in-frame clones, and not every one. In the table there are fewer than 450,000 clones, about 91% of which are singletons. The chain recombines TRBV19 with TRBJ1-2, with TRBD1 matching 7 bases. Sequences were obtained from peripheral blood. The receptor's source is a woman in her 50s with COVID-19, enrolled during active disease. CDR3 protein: CASSRQGLANYGYTF. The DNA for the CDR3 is TGTGCCAGTAGTAGACAGGGTCTAGCTAACTATGGCTACACCTTC.